This TCR beta chain was profiled in a study of blood T cell repertoires in COVID-19. This clone was seen only once. Profiling relied on immunoSEQ multiplex PCR, and the TCRdb table lists in-frame clones only, not all of them. The sample gives more than 300,000 clones, roughly 91% of which show up once; 0.9% to 1.5% is in the top ten. Germline V gives CDR1 LGHDT, CDR2 YNNKEL (reference sequence). Deletions cut 8 bases from V and 8 bases from J, with 12 bases between. The CDR3 consists of 11 residues. This receptor was identified in a woman under 30 who had recovered from COVID-19. This sequence joins TRBV3-1 (or the pseudogene TRBV3-2) and TRBJ1-1, with unresolved D. The sample consisted of PBMCs or T cells enriched from blood (not recorded which). CDR3 loop: CASSARREAFF. The DNA for the CDR3 is TGTGCCAGCTCTGCACGGCGGGAAGCTTTCTTT.